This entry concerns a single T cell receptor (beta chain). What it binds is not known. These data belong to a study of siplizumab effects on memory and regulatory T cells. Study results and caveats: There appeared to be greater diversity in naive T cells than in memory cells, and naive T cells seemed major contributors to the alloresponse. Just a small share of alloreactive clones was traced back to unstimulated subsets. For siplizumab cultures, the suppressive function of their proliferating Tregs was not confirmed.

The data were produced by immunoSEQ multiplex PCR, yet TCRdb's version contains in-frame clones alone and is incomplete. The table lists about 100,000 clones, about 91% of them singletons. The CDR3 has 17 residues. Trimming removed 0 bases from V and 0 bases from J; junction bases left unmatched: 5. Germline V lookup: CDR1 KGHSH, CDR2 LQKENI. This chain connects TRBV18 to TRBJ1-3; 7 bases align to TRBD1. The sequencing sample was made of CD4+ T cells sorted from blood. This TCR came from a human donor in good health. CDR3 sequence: CASSPPRQGYSGNTIYF. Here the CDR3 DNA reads TGTGCCAGCTCACCACCCCGACAGGGTTACTCTGGAAACACCATATATTTT.